This T cell receptor beta chain was sequenced during a study of T cells in Graves' hyperthyroidism and ophthalmopathy. Study context: Peripheral blood collection took place at initial diagnosis, before any treatment. Study observations and caveats: Blood also held most thyroid clonotypes expanded beyond 0.001.

A note on this clonotype: Its antigen is undetermined.

Uncontrolled infection, other autoimmune disease, pregnancy or lactation disqualified patients from enrolment. The diagnostic basis comprised clinical symptoms, serum thyroxine and TRAb, thyroid ultrasound and orbital computed tomography. Amplification of TCR beta CDR3 regions was performed using RNA transcripts as template. First-round RT-PCR targeting the TCR CDR3 was performed with the HTBI primer set. TCRdb reprocessed the multiplex PCR reads via MiXCR and lists one record per CDR3 protein. The data show hundreds of thousands of distinct CDR3 sequences, 20% to 25% seen once. Trimming took off 2 bases at V and 4 bases at J, with 3 bases between the two ends. Germline assignment: CDR1 MNHNY and CDR2 SVGAGI (reference sequence). This CDR3 is built from 12 residues.

The TCR originated in a woman between 65 and 79 years old with Graves' ophthalmopathy. The rearrangement joins TRBV6-6 to TRBJ1-5; D is unclear. Sequenced sample: blood. CDR3 coding DNA: TGTGCCAGCAGTTACAGGAATCAGCCCCAGCATTTT. It specifies CASSYRNQPQHF.